A selection of T cell receptor beta chains follows, all from one sample in a study of Tregs in tolerant kidney transplant recipients. Assay: immunoSEQ multiplex PCR; the TCRdb copy retains only in-frame clones and omits some. The repertoire holds over 50,000 clones, with 65% to 85% as singletons. Sequenced sample: CD4+ T cells from blood. The receptors here all came from a human donor in good health. The CDR3 runs from the conserved cysteine through the conserved F or W. D genes are given only for firm matches. A clone size is listed for some rows: how often the clone was seen (once, few, many), or a class if it is expanded.

D gene	V gene	clone size	J gene	CDR3 DNA	CDR3 protein
.	TRBV19	.	TRBJ1-2	TGTGCCAGTACGGCGAGATTCGACTATGGCTACACCTTC	CASTARFDYGYTF
.	TRBV18	.	TRBJ1-1	TGTGCCAGCTCACCACGTAGAGGGGATGAAGCTTTCTTT	CASSPRRGDEAFF
.	TRBV10-3	.	TRBJ2-7	TGTGCCATCAGTGAGTCGACTCTAGGGGTCAGCGAGCAGTACTTC	CAISESTLGVSEQYF
.	TRBV6-1	.	TRBJ1-1	TGTGCCAGCAGTGTGCGCCTGAACACTGAAGCTTTCTTT	CASSVRLNTEAFF
.	TRBV10-2	.	TRBJ2-5	TGCGCCAGCAGTGTTCGGACTGAGACCCAGTACTTC	CASSVRTETQYF
.	TRBV30	.	TRBJ1-2	TGTGCCTGGGTGGCGGGACCCGCCTATGGCTACACCTTC	CAWVAGPAYGYTF
.	TRBV7-8	medium-sized	TRBJ2-7	TGTGCCAGCAGCTTAGTTCCGACCAGGGTGGGCGGGGAGGCCGAGCAGTACTTC	CASSLVPTRVGGEAEQYF
.	TRBV6-5	.	TRBJ1-2	TGTGCCAGCAGTTCACCGCACAGGAGTGGAGGCTACACCTTC	CASSSPHRSGGYTF
.	TRBV4-3	.	TRBJ2-7	TGCGCCAGCAGCCAAGAGATACTGACAGGTCCCTACGAGCAGTACTTC	CASSQEILTGPYEQYF
TRBD1	TRBV5-4	.	TRBJ2-7	TGTGCCAGCAGCCCTTGGACAGGGGGCCACGAGCAGTACTTC	CASSPWTGGHEQYF
TRBD1	TRBV19	.	TRBJ2-6	TGTGCCAGTAGTAAGCGACAGGGAACTGGGGCCAACGTCCTGACTTTC	CASSKRQGTGANVLTF
TRBD2	TRBV6-5	.	TRBJ2-1	TGTGCCAGCAGGCCAGCCGGACTAGCGGGGGGTCAGCAGTTCTTC	CASRPAGLAGGQQFF
TRBD1	TRBV7-2	once	TRBJ1-1	TGTGCCAGCAGCGTTGGGACAGCGAACACTGAAGCTTTCTTT	CASSVGTANTEAFF
TRBD2	TRBV9	.	TRBJ2-7	TGTGCCAGCAGCGTCACTAGCGGGTACGAGCAGTACTTC	CASSVTSGYEQYF
.	TRBV9	.	TRBJ2-2	TGTGCCAGCAGCGTAGATCCGGGTCCCCGAGGCGGGGAGCTGTTTTTT	CASSVDPGPRGGELFF
TRBD2	TRBV11-2	.	TRBJ2-1	TGTGCCAGCAGGCCTACCGGGACTAGCCACGCTGGGGAGCAGTTCTTC	CASRPTGTSHAGEQFF
.	TRBV2	.	TRBJ2-5	TGTGCCAGCAGGGGACAAGAGACCCAGTACTTC	CASRGQETQYF
.	TRBV5-4	few	TRBJ2-2	TGTGCCAGCAGCTCGGGCCCTATGAACGGGGAGCTGTTTTTT	CASSSGPMNGELFF
TRBD1	TRBV25-1	.	TRBJ1-2	TGTGCCAGCAGTGAATGGGACAGGGGGCAAGTATATGGCTACACCTTC	CASSEWDRGQVYGYTF
.	TRBV7-6	.	TRBJ1-2	TGTGCCAGCAGCTTAGTTTCTGGGACCAACTATGGCTACACCTTC	CASSLVSGTNYGYTF
.	TRBV5-1	.	TRBJ2-3	TGCGCCAGGAAGGGGCGCGCAGATACGCAGTATTTT	CARKGRADTQYF
TRBD2	TRBV11-3	once	TRBJ2-2	TGTGCCAGCGCGGGGGAATGGGCGGGTCGGACCGGGGAGCTGTTTTTT	CASAGEWAGRTGELFF
TRBD2	TRBV14	.	TRBJ2-7	TGTGCCAGCAGCCCAGGGACTAGCGGGGGTTTCTCCTACGAGCAGTACTTC	CASSPGTSGGFSYEQYF
.	TRBV7-2	medium-sized	TRBJ1-4	TGTGCCAGCAGCTTAGAACAGGTTGCCTATGAAAAACTGTTTTTT	CASSLEQVAYEKLFF
TRBD1	TRBV11-2	.	TRBJ2-5	TGTGCCAGCAGCTCAATCAGGGGGCGTGAGACCCAGTACTTC	CASSSIRGRETQYF
.	TRBV4-1	.	TRBJ2-1	TGCGCCAGCAGCCACCCGGGACTTTCCAGTGAGCAGTTCTTC	CASSHPGLSSEQFF
.	TRBV30	.	TRBJ1-4	TGTGCCTCTCCCGATGGGGCTGCTAATGAAAAACTGTTTTTT	CASPDGAANEKLFF
TRBD1	TRBV5-4	once	TRBJ1-2	TGTGCCAGCAGCCTACCTGGACAGGGCGCTGGCTACACCTTC	CASSLPGQGAGYTF
TRBD1	TRBV18	.	TRBJ2-7	TGTGCCAGCTCAAACAGGGGGCTCGGGGAGCAGTACTTC	CASSNRGLGEQYF
.	TRBV18	.	TRBJ2-5	TGTGCCAGCTCACCATCCGGGGGGCAGGAGACCCAGTACTTC	CASSPSGGQETQYF
.	TRBV5-5	.	TRBJ2-3	TGTGCCAGCAATCCCAACCCTAGGGATACGCAGTATTTT	CASNPNPRDTQYF
.	TRBV6-5	.	TRBJ1-1	TGTGCCAGCAGCCGCGACGGGAACACTGAAGCTTTCTTT	CASSRDGNTEAFF
TRBD1	TRBV5-8	.	TRBJ2-7	TGTGCCAGCAATCGACAGGGGCCCTACGAGCAGTACTTC	CASNRQGPYEQYF
TRBD1	TRBV6-6	.	TRBJ2-7	TGTGCCAGCAGTTACTCTGAGGGGGCGGGCGAGCAGTACTTC	CASSYSEGAGEQYF
TRBD2	TRBV27	.	TRBJ2-5	TGTGCCAGCAGCCAAGCGGGGAGTGAGGAGACCCAGTACTTC	CASSQAGSEETQYF
.	TRBV27	.	TRBJ2-7	TGTGCCAGCAGTCCCCTCCCGATGGGGGCGAGGGAGCAGTACTTC	CASSPLPMGAREQYF
TRBD2	TRBV29-1	.	TRBJ2-1	TGCAGCGTTGAAGATGAGGGCGGGAGATCGGACAATGAGCAGTTCTTC	CSVEDEGGRSDNEQFF
.	TRBV7-9	.	TRBJ2-3	TGTGCCAGCAGACCGGGGGTGAATACAGATACGCAGTATTTT	CASRPGVNTDTQYF
.	TRBV7-3	once	TRBJ2-3	TGTGCCAGCAGAAGAAGGGCGGGGACAGATACGCAGTATTTT	CASRRRAGTDTQYF
.	TRBV20-1	.	TRBJ2-3	TGCAGTGCTCGACAAGGCGATACGCAGTATTTT	CSARQGDTQYF
.	TRBV6-5	.	TRBJ1-5	TGTGCCAGCAGCAACTTACCGGGTGATCAGCCCCAGCATTTT	CASSNLPGDQPQHF
.	TRBV5-5	.	TRBJ2-7	TGTGCCAGCAGCTTTGATTCCTACGAGCAGTACTTC	CASSFDSYEQYF
.	TRBV29-1	medium-sized	TRBJ2-7	TGCAGCGTTGGGGGGACCTACGAGCAGTACTTC	CSVGGTYEQYF